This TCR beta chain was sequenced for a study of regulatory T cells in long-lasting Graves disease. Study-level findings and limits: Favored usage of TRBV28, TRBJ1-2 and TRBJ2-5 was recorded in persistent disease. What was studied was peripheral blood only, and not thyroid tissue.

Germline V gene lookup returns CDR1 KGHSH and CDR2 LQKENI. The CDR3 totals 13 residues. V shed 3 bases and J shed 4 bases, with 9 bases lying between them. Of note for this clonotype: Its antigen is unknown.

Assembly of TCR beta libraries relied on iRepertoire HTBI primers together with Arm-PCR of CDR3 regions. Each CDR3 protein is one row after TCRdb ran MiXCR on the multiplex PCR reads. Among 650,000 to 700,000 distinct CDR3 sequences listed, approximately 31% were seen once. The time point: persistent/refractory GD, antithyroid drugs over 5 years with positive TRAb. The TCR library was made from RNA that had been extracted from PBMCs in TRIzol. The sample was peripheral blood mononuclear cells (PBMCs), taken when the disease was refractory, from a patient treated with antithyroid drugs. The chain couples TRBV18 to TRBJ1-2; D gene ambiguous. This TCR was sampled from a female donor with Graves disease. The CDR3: CASSPDPSYGYTF. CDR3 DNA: TGTGCCAGCTCACCGGACCCTTCCTATGGCTACACCTTC.